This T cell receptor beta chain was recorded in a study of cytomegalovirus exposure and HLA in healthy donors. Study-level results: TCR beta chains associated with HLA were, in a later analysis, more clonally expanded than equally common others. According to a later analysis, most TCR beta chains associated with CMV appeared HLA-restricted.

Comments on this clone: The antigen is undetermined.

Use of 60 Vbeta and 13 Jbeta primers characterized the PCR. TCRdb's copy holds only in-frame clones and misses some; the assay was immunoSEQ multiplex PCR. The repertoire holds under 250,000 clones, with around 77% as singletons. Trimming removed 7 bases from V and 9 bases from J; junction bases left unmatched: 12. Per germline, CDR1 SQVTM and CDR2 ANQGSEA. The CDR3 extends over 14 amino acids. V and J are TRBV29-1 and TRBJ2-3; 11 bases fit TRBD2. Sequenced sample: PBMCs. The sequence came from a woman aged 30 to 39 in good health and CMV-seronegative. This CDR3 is CSGSSGLAVQTQYF. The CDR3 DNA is TGCAGCGGATCGTCGGGACTAGCGGTGCAGACGCAGTATTTT.